This is a list of T cell receptor beta chains from one sample in a study of blood T cells in healthy people across ages. TCRdb processed the 5' RACE reads anew with MiXCR; each CDR3 protein has one entry. The sample has 780,000 or so distinct CDR3 sequences; around three fifths are singletons. The sample was blood. The source of these receptors is a man aged 35 to 55 in good health. Each CDR3 is given with its conserved first and last residue. Fields, in order: J gene, clone size, D gene, V gene, CDR3 protein, CDR3 DNA. The D gene is left open where the match is weak. The listing skips clone size in some rows; elsewhere it reads once, few, many or a size class.

>TRBJ2-3|once|.|TRBV5-1
CASSLHQDHRNTDTQYF
TGCGCCAGCAGCTTGCATCAGGACCATAGAAACACAGATACGCAGTATTTT
>TRBJ1-5|.|.|TRBV20-1
CSAPRTSNQPQHF
TGCAGTGCTCCCCGGACTAGCAATCAGCCCCAGCATTTT
>TRBJ2-1|few|.|TRBV9
CASSVARASYNEQFF
TGTGCCAGCAGCGTAGCCAGGGCGTCCTACAATGAGCAGTTCTTC
>TRBJ2-1|.|.|TRBV19
CASRDPPYNEQFF
TGTGCCAGCCGGGACCCGCCCTACAATGAGCAGTTCTTC
>TRBJ2-3|.|.|TRBV7-2
CASSRGVVPGTQYF
TGTGCCAGCAGCCGTGGGGTAGTGCCGGGTACGCAGTATTTT
>TRBJ2-2|.|.|TRBV7-6
CASSFKKPRSGELFF
TGTGCCAGCAGCTTCAAGAAGCCCCGGTCGGGGGAGCTGTTTTTT
>TRBJ2-7|few|.|TRBV6-2/TRBV6-3
CASGGAAYEQYF
TGTGCCAGCGGAGGGGCGGCGTACGAGCAGTACTTC
>TRBJ2-7|few|TRBD2|TRBV29-1
CSVEDSIRRPGTSGYEQYF
TGCAGCGTTGAAGATTCGATTCGGCGACCCGGGACTAGCGGCTACGAGCAGTACTTC
>TRBJ2-1|.|.|TRBV28
CASSSQGLPHYNEQFF
TGTGCCAGCAGTTCCCAGGGCCTACCCCACTACAATGAGCAGTTCTTC
>TRBJ2-1|.|.|TRBV2
CASRTRQLSSYNEQFF
TGCGCCAGCAGGACTCGACAGTTGAGCTCCTACAATGAGCAGTTCTTC
>TRBJ2-7|few|.|TRBV7-3
CASSLRRAASFHEQYF
TGTGCCAGCAGCTTACGGCGGGCGGCTAGCTTCCACGAGCAGTACTTC
>TRBJ2-7|few|.|TRBV27
CASSPSRGPYEQYF
TGTGCCAGCAGTCCGTCGCGGGGGCCCTACGAGCAGTACTTC
>TRBJ1-4|.|.|TRBV7-3
CASSSPPTGLNEKLFF
TGTGCCAGCAGCTCCCCCCCGACAGGTCTAAATGAAAAACTGTTTTTT
>TRBJ2-2|.|TRBD1|TRBV5-1
CASSNRDRGRANTGELFF
TGCGCCAGCAGCAACCGGGACAGGGGGAGGGCGAACACCGGGGAGCTGTTTTTT
>TRBJ2-3|once|TRBD2|TRBV10-3
CATDRNLAGGARSTDTQYF
TGTGCCACCGACCGAAACCTAGCGGGAGGGGCCCGTTCCACAGATACGCAGTATTTT
>TRBJ1-5|.|.|TRBV7-2
CASSLSQGEHQPQHF
TGTGCCAGCAGCTTATCGCAGGGCGAGCATCAGCCCCAGCATTTT
>TRBJ2-3|few|TRBD2|TRBV2
CASSIRTSITDTQYF
TGTGCCAGCTCCATCCGGACTAGTATCACAGATACGCAGTATTTT
>TRBJ1-2|.|.|TRBV11-3
CASSVRRDGNYGYTF
TGTGCCAGCAGCGTACGCCGGGACGGAAACTATGGCTACACCTTC
>TRBJ2-7|few|TRBD2|TRBV28
CASSLLLAGGTSSYEQYF
TGTGCCAGCAGTTTGTTACTAGCGGGAGGCACCAGCTCCTACGAGCAGTACTTC
>TRBJ2-2|.|TRBD2|TRBV15
CATSRDSFGGFTGELFF
TGTGCCACCAGCAGAGATAGTTTCGGGGGGTTTACCGGGGAGCTGTTTTTT
>TRBJ1-5|.|.|TRBV7-8
CASSLGGKISNQPQHF
TGTGCCAGCAGCTTAGGTGGCAAAATTAGCAATCAGCCCCAGCATTTT
>TRBJ2-5|.|.|TRBV29-1
CSAPFPGLETQYF
TGCAGCGCCCCTTTCCCCGGCTTGGAGACCCAGTACTTC
>TRBJ2-6|.|.|TRBV6-4
CASSDSRLAFGANVLTF
TGTGCCAGCAGTGACTCGAGACTGGCGTTTGGGGCCAACGTCCTGACTTTC
>TRBJ1-1|once|.|TRBV4-1
CASSQEIRDTEAFF
TGCGCCAGCAGCCAAGAAATCAGGGATACTGAAGCTTTCTTT
>TRBJ2-7|few|TRBD2|TRBV7-2
CASSSRTSGRNRGYEQYF
TGTGCCAGCAGCTCACGGACTAGCGGGAGGAATAGGGGCTACGAGCAGTACTTC
>TRBJ2-7|.|TRBD2|TRBV6-1
CASSGGLIPNEQYF
TGTGCCAGCAGTGGGGGACTAATCCCCAACGAGCAGTACTTC
>TRBJ2-7|once|.|TRBV4-3
CASSQEAVAGQTYEQYF
TGCGCCAGCAGCCAAGAAGCGGTAGCGGGACAGACCTACGAGCAGTACTTC
>TRBJ2-7|.|TRBD1|TRBV27
CASTGTGVYEQYF
TGTGCCAGCACCGGGACAGGGGTATACGAGCAGTACTTC
>TRBJ2-6|few|TRBD1|TRBV29-1
CSVLTGISGANVLTF
TGCAGCGTATTGACAGGGATCTCTGGGGCCAACGTCCTGACTTTC
>TRBJ2-1|.|.|TRBV21-1
CASSKGMTQPSEQFF
TGTGCCAGCAGCAAAGGGATGACGCAACCGAGTGAGCAGTTCTTC
>TRBJ1-5|.|TRBD1|TRBV7-8
CASRQDRGTSNQPQHF
TGTGCCAGCAGACAGGACAGGGGGACGAGCAATCAGCCCCAGCATTTT
>TRBJ2-1|.|TRBD1|TRBV28
CASRPPGQGSGNEQFF
TGTGCCAGCAGGCCTCCGGGACAGGGGTCGGGCAATGAGCAGTTCTTC
>TRBJ2-7|.|.|TRBV10-3
CAISESMGGRLNYEQYF
TGTGCCATCAGTGAGTCGATGGGCGGACGTCTTAACTACGAGCAGTACTTC
>TRBJ2-1|few|.|TRBV6-6
CASSLQPRYNEQFF
TGTGCCAGCAGTCTTCAACCCCGGTACAATGAGCAGTTCTTC
>TRBJ2-1|few|.|TRBV7-8
CASSPKRTGSATYNEQFF
TGTGCCAGCAGCCCCAAGAGGACTGGTTCCGCCACCTACAATGAGCAGTTCTTC
>TRBJ1-4|few|.|TRBV5-1
CASSSGAGADNEKLFF
TGCGCCAGCAGCTCGGGGGCAGGGGCCGATAATGAAAAACTGTTTTTT
>TRBJ2-5|.|TRBD1|TRBV4-1
CASSQPGTGGEQYF
TGCGCCAGCAGCCAGCCGGGGACAGGGGGTGAGCAGTACTTC
>TRBJ2-1|.|.|TRBV6-1
CASSEGRLGEQFF
TGTGCCAGCAGTGAAGGTCGTCTGGGTGAGCAGTTCTTC
>TRBJ1-2|once|.|TRBV14
CASSPSPYGYTF
TGTGCCAGCAGCCCCAGTCCCTATGGCTACACCTTC
>TRBJ2-3|.|TRBD2|TRBV11-2
CASSLSPLAGDTDTQYF
TGTGCCAGCAGCTTATCCCCCCTAGCGGGGGACACAGATACGCAGTATTTT